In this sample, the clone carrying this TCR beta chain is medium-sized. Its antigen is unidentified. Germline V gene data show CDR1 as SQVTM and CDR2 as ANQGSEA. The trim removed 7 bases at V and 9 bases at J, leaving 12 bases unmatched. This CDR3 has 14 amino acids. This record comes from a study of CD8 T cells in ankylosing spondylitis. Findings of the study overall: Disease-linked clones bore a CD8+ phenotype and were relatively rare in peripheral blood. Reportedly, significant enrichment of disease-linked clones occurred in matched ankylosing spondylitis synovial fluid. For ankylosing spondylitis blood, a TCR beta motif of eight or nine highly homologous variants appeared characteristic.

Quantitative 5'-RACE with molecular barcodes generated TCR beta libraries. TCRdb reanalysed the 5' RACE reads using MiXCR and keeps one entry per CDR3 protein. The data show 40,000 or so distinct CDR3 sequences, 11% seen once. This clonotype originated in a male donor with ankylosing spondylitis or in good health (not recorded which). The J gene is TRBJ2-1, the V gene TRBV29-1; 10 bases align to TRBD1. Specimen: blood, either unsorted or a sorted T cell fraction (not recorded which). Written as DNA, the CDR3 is TGCAGCGCCGGTACCGGGACAGGGGAATCTGAGCAGTTCTTC. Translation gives CSAGTGTGESEQFF.